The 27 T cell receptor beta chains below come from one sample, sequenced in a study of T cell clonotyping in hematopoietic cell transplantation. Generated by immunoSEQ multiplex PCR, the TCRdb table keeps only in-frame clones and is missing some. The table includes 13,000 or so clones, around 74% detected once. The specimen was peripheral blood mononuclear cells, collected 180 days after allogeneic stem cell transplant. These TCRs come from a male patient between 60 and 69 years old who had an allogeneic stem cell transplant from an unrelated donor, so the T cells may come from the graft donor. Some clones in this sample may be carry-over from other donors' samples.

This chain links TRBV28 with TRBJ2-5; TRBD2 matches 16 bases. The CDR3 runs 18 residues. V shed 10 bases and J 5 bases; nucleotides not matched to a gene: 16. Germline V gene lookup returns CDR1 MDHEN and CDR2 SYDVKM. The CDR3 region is CATLRVTGTSGREETQYF. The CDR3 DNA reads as TGTGCCACGCTAAGGGTCACCGGGACTAGCGGGAGGGAGGAGACCCAGTACTTC.

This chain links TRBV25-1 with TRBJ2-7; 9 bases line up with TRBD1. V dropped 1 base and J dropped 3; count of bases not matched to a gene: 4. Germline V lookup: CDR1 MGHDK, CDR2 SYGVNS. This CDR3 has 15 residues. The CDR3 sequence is CASSESRTGDYEQYF. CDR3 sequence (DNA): TGTGCCAGCAGTGAATCCAGGACAGGGGACTACGAGCAGTACTTC.

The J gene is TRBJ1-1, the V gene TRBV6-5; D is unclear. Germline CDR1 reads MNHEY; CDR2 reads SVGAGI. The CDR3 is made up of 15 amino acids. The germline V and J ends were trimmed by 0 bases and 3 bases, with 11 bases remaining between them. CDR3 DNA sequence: TGTGCCAGCAGTTACTCTAGGGTTTGGGACACTGAAGCTTTCTTT. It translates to CASSYSRVWDTEAFF.

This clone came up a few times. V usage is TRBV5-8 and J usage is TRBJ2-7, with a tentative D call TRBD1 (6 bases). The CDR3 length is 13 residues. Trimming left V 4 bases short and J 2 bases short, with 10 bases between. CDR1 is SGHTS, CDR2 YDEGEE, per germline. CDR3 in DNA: TGTGCCAGCAGCCGGGGACATACCTACGAGCAGTACTTC. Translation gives CASSRGHTYEQYF.

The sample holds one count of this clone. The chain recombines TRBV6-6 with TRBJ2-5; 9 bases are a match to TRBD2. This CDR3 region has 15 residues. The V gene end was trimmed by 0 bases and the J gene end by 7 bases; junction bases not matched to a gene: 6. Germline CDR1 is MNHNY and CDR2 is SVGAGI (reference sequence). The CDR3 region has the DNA TGTGCCAGCAGTTACTCGCCTAGCGGGGTGGGGACCCAGTACTTC. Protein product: CASSYSPSGVGTQYF.

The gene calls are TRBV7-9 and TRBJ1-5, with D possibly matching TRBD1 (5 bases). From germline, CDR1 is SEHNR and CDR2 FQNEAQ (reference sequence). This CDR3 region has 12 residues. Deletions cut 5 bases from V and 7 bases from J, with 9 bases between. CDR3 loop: CASSMGGQPQHF. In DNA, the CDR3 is TGTGCCAGCAGCATGGGGGGGCAGCCCCAGCATTTT. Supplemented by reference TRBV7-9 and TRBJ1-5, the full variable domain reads DTGVSQNPRHKITKRGQNVTFRCDPISEHNRLYWYRQTLGQGPEFLTYFQNEAQLEKSRLLSDRFSAERPKGSFSTLEIQRTEQGDSAMYLCASSMGGQPQHFGDGTRLSIL.

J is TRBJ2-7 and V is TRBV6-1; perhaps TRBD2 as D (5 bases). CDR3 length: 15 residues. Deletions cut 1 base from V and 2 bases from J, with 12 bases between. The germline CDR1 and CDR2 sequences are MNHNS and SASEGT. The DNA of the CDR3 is TGTGCCAGCAGTGAAGAAGGGCACGGGACCTACGAGCAGTACTTC. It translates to CASSEEGHGTYEQYF.

The CDR3 nucleotides read TGTGCCTGGAATACGGCAATGAACACTGAAGCTTTCTTT. This translates into CAWNTAMNTEAFF. The chain is built from TRBV30 and TRBJ1-1; D ambiguous. The V gene's germline CDR1 is GTSNPN and CDR2 SVGIG (reference sequence). The CDR3 loop spans 13 amino acids. V gave up 4 bases and J gave up 0 bases, with 9 bases separating them.

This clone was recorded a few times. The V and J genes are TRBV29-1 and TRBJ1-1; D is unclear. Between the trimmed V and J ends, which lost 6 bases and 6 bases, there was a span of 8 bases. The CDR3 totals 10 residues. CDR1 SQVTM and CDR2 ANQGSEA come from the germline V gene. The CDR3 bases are TGCAGCGTCGGTGAAGCTGAAGCTTTCTTT. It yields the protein CSVGEAEAFF.

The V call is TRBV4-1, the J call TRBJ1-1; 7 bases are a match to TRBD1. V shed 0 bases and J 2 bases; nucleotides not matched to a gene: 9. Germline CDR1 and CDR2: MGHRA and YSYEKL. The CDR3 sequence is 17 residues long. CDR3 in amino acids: CASSQDRSGTANTEAFF. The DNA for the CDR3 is TGCGCCAGCAGCCAAGACCGTTCCGGGACAGCCAACACTGAAGCTTTCTTT.

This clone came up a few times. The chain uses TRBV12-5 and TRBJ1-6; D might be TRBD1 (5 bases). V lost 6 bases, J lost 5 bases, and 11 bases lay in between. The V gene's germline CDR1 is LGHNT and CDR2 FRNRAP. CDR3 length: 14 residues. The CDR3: CASGPDSHNSPLHF. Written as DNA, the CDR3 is TGTGCTAGTGGCCCAGACAGTCATAATTCACCCCTCCACTTT.

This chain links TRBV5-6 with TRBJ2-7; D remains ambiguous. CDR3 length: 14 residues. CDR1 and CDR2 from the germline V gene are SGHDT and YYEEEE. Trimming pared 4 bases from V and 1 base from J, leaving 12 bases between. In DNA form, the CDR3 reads TGTGCCAGCAGCCCGCCTCAGAGATCCTACGAGCAGTACTTC. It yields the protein CASSPPQRSYEQYF. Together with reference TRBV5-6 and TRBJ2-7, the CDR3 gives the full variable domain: DAGVTQSPTHLIKTRGQQVTLRCSPKSGHDTVSWYQQALGQGPQFIFQYYEEEERQRGNFPDRFSGHQFPNYSSELNVNALLLGDSALYLCASSPPQRSYEQYFGPGTRLTVT.

In nucleotides, the CDR3 is TGTGCCAGTAGTCCCCGCCGGACAGGGGGCACTGAAGCTTTCTTT. Translation gives CASSPRRTGGTEAFF. This rearrangement joins TRBV19 to TRBJ1-1; TRBD1 matches at 10 bases. Germline V gene lookup returns CDR1 LNHDA and CDR2 SQIVND (reference sequence). Trimming at V came to 5 bases and at J to 4 bases, leaving 7 bases not matched to a gene. This CDR3 region has 15 residues.

The chain's CDR3 is CASSLAPGLEAFF. The CDR3 DNA is TGTGCCAGCAGCTTGGCACCAGGCCTGGAAGCTTTCTTT. The rearrangement uses TRBV5-8 and TRBJ1-1; D is ambiguous. V was trimmed by 0 bases and J by 8 bases, leaving 11 bases between them. Germline V lookup: CDR1 SGHTS, CDR2 YDEGEE. The CDR3 is 13 amino acids.

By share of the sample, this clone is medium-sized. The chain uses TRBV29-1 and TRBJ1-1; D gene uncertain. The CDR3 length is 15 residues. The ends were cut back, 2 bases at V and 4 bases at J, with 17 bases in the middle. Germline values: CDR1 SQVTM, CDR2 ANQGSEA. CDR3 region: CSVESPSPDRTEAFF. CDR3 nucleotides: TGCAGCGTTGAATCCCCTAGCCCAGATCGCACTGAAGCTTTCTTT.

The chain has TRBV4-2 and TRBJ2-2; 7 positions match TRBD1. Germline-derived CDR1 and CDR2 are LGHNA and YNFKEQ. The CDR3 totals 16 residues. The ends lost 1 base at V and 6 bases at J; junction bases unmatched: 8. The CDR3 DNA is TGTGCCAGCAGCCAAGTTGTAACAGGGGCGTCCGGGGAGCTGTTTTTT. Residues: CASSQVVTGASGELFF.

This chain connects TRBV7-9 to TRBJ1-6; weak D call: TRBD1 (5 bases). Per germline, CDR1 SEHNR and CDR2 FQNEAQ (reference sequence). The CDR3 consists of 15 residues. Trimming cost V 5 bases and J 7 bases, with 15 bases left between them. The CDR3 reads CASSTSGTANSPLHF. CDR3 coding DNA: TGTGCCAGCAGCACCTCCGGGACGGCAAATTCACCCCTCCACTTT.

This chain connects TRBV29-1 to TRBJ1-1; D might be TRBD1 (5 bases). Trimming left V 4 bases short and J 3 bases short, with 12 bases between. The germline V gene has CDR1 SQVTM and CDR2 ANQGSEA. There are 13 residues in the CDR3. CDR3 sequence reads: CSVVRQGDTEAFF. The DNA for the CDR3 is TGCAGCGTTGTAAGGCAGGGCGACACTGAAGCTTTCTTT.

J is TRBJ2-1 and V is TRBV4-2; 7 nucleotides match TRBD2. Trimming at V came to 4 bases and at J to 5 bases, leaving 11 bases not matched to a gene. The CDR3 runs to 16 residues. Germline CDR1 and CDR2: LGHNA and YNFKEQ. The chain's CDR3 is CASSPRRLAENNEQFF. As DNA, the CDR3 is TGTGCCAGCAGCCCAAGGAGGCTAGCGGAGAACAATGAGCAGTTCTTC.

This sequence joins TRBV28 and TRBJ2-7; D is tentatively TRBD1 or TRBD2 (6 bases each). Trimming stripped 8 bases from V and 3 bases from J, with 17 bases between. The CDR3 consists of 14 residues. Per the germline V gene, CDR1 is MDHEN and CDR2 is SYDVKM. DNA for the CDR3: TGTGCCAGCCTCCTGATCGGAGGGGGCTACGAGCAGTACTTC. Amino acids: CASLLIGGGYEQYF.

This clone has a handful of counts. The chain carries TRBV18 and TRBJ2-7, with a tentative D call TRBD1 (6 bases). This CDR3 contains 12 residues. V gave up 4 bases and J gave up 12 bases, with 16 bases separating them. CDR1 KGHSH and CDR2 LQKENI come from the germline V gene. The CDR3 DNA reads TGTGCCAGCTCACAGGACAGATCCGAGTGGTACTTC. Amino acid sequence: CASSQDRSEWYF.

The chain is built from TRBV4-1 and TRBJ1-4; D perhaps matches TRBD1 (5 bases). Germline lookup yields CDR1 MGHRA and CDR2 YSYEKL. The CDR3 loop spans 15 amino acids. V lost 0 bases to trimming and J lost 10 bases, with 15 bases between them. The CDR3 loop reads CASSQEGLPGGKLFF. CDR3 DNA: TGCGCCAGCAGCCAAGAGGGGCTCCCGGGGGGAAAACTGTTTTTT.

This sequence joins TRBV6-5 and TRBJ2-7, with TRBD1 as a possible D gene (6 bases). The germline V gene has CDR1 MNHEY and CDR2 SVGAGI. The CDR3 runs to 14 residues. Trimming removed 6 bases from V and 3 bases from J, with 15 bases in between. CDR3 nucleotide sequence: TGTGCCAGCAGCCGAACGGGACAACTCTACGAGCAGTACTTC. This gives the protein CASSRTGQLYEQYF.

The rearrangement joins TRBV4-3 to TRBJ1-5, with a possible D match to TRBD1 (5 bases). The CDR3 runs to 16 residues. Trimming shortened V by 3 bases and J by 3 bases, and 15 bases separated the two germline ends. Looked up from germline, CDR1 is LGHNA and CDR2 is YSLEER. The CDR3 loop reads CASSHLYRDDNQPQHF. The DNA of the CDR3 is TGCGCCAGCAGCCACCTTTACCGGGACGACAATCAGCCCCAGCATTTT.

CDR3 protein: CASSQENGEGAFF. The DNA for the CDR3 is TGTGCCAGCAGCCAAGAAAATGGGGAAGGAGCTTTCTTT. V usage is TRBV5-4 and J usage is TRBJ1-1; D is unresolved. This CDR3 has 13 amino acids. Trimming took 4 bases from V and 10 from J, leaving 17 bases between them. The germline CDR1 and CDR2 sequences are SGHNT and YYREEE (reference sequence).

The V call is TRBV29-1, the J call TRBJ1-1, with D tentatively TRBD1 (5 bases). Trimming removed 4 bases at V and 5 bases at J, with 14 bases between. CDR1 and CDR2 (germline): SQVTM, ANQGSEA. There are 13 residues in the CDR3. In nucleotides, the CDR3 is TGCAGCGTTGGCATACAGAGGGGAACTGAAGCTTTCTTT. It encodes CSVGIQRGTEAFF. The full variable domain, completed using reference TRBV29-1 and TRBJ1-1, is SAVISQKPSRDICQRGTSLTIQCQVDSQVTMMFWYRQQPGQSLTLIATANQGSEATYESGFVIDKFPISRPNLTFSTLTVSNMSPEDSSIYLCSVGIQRGTEAFFGQGTRLTVV.

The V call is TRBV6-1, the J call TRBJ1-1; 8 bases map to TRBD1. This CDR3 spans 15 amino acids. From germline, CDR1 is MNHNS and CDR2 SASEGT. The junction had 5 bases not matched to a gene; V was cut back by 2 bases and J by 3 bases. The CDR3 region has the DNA TGTGCCAGCAGTGAATTAACAGGGGGGGACACTGAAGCTTTCTTT. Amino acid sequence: CASSELTGGDTEAFF.